The rows below give T cell receptor beta chains drawn from one sample of a study of blood T cell repertoires in COVID-19. Here immunoSEQ multiplex PCR was the method, and the copy in TCRdb shows in-frame clones only, minus some. This sample has under 200,000 clones; around 91% occur once, and the top ten carry around 0.77%. The material sequenced was PBMCs or T cells enriched from blood (not recorded which). These receptors were obtained from a young woman who had recovered from COVID-19. Both conserved end residues are part of each CDR3. The order of the fields is V gene, D gene, clone size, J gene, CDR3 DNA, CDR3 protein. D genes are given only for firm matches. Size values are once, few and many counts, or a class for expanded clones, and some rows have none.

TRBV7-2	NA	NA	TRBJ2-1	TGTGCCAGCAGCTTACGCGTCCTAGTAACCAATGAGCAGTTCTTC	CASSLRVLVTNEQFF
TRBV7-2	TRBD2	NA	TRBJ2-3	TGTGCCAGCAGCCTTCAACTTCTAGCGGGAGGGGTCTATTTT	CASSLQLLAGGVYF
TRBV30	TRBD2	NA	TRBJ2-3	TGTGCCTGGAGTGTACATAGCGGGAGCCGCGATACGCAGTATTTT	CAWSVHSGSRDTQYF
TRBV10-3	TRBD1	few	TRBJ1-1	TGTGCCGCGTCACAGGGGATGAACACTGAAGCTTTCTTT	CAASQGMNTEAFF
TRBV28	TRBD1	NA	TRBJ1-1	TGTGCCAGCATTTGGCAGGGGGGCACTGAAGCTTTCTTT	CASIWQGGTEAFF
TRBV18	NA	NA	TRBJ2-5	TGTGCCAGCTCTTATTACCAAGAGACCCAGTACTTC	CASSYYQETQYF
TRBV5-1	TRBD2	NA	TRBJ2-7	TGCGCCAGCAGCGCCGTGACTAGCGGGATGCCCTACGAGCAGTACTTC	CASSAVTSGMPYEQYF
TRBV27	TRBD2	NA	TRBJ2-7	TGTGCCAGCAAAAGGACTAGCGGGACCTACGAGCAGTACTTC	CASKRTSGTYEQYF
TRBV4-2	TRBD1	NA	TRBJ2-5	TGTGCCAGCAGCCCTATCGGACAGGGGCAGGAGGAGACCCAGTACTTC	CASSPIGQGQEETQYF
TRBV9	TRBD1	NA	TRBJ2-1	TGTGCCAGCAGCGAGATGGACAGGTCCTACAATGAGCAGTTCTTC	CASSEMDRSYNEQFF
TRBV19	TRBD2	NA	TRBJ2-3	TGTGCCAGTAGTATAGAGACTAGCGGGAGGGATACGCAGTATTTT	CASSIETSGRDTQYF
TRBV6-6	NA	NA	TRBJ2-2	TGTGCCAGCAGAAAGTTACGGGATACCGGGGAGCTGTTTTTT	CASRKLRDTGELFF
TRBV28	NA	NA	TRBJ2-1	TGTGCCAGCAGTTTAAGCCCCGCGTCCTACAATGAGCAGTTCTTC	CASSLSPASYNEQFF
TRBV30	TRBD2	NA	TRBJ2-5	TGTGCCTGGAGTCCCCGGATGGCGGGAGGGGGAGAGACCCAGTACTTC	CAWSPRMAGGGETQYF
TRBV29-1	TRBD1	NA	TRBJ2-7	TGCAGCGTTTTACAGGGGGCAGGGTACGAGCAGTACTTC	CSVLQGAGYEQYF
TRBV28	TRBD1	NA	TRBJ2-3	TGTGCCAGCAGTGACTGGGACAGGGCGGAGAGCACAGATACGCAGTATTTT	CASSDWDRAESTDTQYF
TRBV11-2	NA	NA	TRBJ1-5	TGTGCCAGCAGCTTAGATGGGCTTGGGCCCCAGCATTTT	CASSLDGLGPQHF
TRBV7-2	TRBD2	NA	TRBJ2-1	TGTGCCAGCAGCCCAACAGGGCTCAGCGGGAGCTACAATGAGCAGTTCTTC	CASSPTGLSGSYNEQFF
TRBV3-1/TRBV3-2	NA	NA	TRBJ1-1	TGTGCCAGCAGCCCCAAGGAGTGGAACACTGAAGCTTTCTTT	CASSPKEWNTEAFF
TRBV5-1	TRBD1	NA	TRBJ1-4	TGCGCCAGCAGCTTGGTGGCAGGGGGCGGTGAAAAACTGTTTTTT	CASSLVAGGGEKLFF
TRBV27	NA	NA	TRBJ2-1	TGTGCCAGCAGTTTCGGCGGGGAGCAGTTCTTC	CASSFGGEQFF
TRBV7-3	NA	NA	TRBJ2-3	TGTGCCAGCAGCCAGGGAAGCACAGATACGCAGTATTTT	CASSQGSTDTQYF
TRBV27	TRBD2	NA	TRBJ2-7	TGTGCCAGCTCCTGGGGCAGCGGGAGAAGCGAGCAGTACTTC	CASSWGSGRSEQYF
TRBV15	NA	NA	TRBJ1-2	TGTGCCACCAGCATCGGGTACGACTATGGCTACACCTTC	CATSIGYDYGYTF
TRBV2	NA	NA	TRBJ2-5	TGTGCCAGCAGTGCGACAGGACGAAAGACCCAGTACTTC	CASSATGRKTQYF
TRBV10-3	NA	NA	TRBJ2-7	TGTGCCACCGCCATCAGTATCGACGAGCAGTACTTC	CATAISIDEQYF
TRBV28	TRBD2	NA	TRBJ2-3	TGTGCCAGCAGGGCTCCGGGGGGGACAGATACGCAGTATTTT	CASRAPGGTDTQYF
TRBV5-8	NA	NA	TRBJ2-7	TGTGCCAGCGCCCCAGGTAGATGGACCCCAGGGGAGCAGTACTTC	CASAPGRWTPGEQYF